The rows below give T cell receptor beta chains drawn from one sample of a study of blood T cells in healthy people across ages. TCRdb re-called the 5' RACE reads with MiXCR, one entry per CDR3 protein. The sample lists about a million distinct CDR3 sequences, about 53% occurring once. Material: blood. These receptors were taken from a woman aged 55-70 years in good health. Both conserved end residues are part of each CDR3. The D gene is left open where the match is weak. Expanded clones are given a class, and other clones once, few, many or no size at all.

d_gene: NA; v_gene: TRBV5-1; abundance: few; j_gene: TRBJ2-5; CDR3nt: TGTGCCAGCAGCTTAGCGGTGGAGCAGTACTTC; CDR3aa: CASSLAVEQYF
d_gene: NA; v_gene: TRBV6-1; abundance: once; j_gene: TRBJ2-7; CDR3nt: TGTGCCAGCAGTGAAGGCAGTCAGAGTAGAAACGAGCAGTACTTC; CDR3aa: CASSEGSQSRNEQYF
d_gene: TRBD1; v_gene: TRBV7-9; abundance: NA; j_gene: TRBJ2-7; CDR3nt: TGTGCCAGCAGCGTACTATCCCTTAGGACAGGGCGATCCTACGAGCAGTACTTC; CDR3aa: CASSVLSLRTGRSYEQYF
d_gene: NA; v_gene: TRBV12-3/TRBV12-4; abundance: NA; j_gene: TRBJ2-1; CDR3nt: TGTGCCAGCAGCCCCGCCGGCCCAGGGGACAATGAGCAGTTCTTC; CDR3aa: CASSPAGPGDNEQFF
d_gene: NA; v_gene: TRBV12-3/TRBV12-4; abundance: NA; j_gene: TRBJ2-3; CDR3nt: TGTGCCAGCAGTCCCCCTGGACCGAGCACAGATACGCAGTATTTT; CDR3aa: CASSPPGPSTDTQYF
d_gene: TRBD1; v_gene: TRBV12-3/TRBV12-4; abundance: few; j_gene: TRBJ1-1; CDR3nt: TGTGCCAGCAGCCCGACAGGGAGAGGGACTGAAGCTTTCTTT; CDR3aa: CASSPTGRGTEAFF
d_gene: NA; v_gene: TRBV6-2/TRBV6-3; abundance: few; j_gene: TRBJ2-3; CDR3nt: TGTGCCATCCAGGGGCGCGCAGATACGCAGTATTTT; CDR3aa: CAIQGRADTQYF
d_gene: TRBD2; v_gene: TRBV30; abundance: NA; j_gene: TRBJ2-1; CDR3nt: TGTGCCTGGAGTAAGGGACTAGCGGGAGGGAATGAGCAGTTCTTC; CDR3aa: CAWSKGLAGGNEQFF
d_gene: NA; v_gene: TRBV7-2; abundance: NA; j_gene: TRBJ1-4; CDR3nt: TGTGCCAGCAGCTTATATTTGCACAGGGAAGAAAAACTGTTTTTT; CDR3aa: CASSLYLHREEKLFF
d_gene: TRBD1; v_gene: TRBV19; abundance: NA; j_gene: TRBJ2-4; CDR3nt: TGTGCTGTCGGCCCGGGACAGACAGCCAAAAACATTCAGTACTTC; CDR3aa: CAVGPGQTAKNIQYF
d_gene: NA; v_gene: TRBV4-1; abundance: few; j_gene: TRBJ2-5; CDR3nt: TGCGCCAGCAGCCAATCCACGAGCGGAGCGCTGGAAGAGACCCAGTACTTC; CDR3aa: CASSQSTSGALEETQYF
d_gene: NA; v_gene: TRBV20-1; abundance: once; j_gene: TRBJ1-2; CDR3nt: TGCAGTGCCCGGACAGACTCGTATAGAGGCTACACCTTC; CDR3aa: CSARTDSYRGYTF
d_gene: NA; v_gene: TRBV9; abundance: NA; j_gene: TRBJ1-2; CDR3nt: TGTGCCAGCAGCCCAAAGGCCAGGGGTCGCACGGGGGACTATAGCTACACCTTC; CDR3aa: CASSPKARGRTGDYSYTF
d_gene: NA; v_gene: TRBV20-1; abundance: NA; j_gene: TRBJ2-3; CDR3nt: TGCAGTCAAGGGCGGACTGGAGATATGCAGTATTTT; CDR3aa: CSQGRTGDMQYF
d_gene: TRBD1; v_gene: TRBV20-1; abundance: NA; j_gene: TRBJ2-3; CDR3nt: TGCAGTGCTAGAAAGGGACAGGGCTCAGATACGCAGTATTTT; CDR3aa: CSARKGQGSDTQYF
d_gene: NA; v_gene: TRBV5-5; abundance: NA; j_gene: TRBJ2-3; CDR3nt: TGTGCCAGCAGGCTGAAAGCCAAACTAGGGGTCACAGATACGCAGTATTTT; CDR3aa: CASRLKAKLGVTDTQYF
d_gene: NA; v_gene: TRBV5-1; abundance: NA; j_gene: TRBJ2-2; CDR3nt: TGCGCCAGCAGCCCAGACACCGGGGAGCTGTTTTTT; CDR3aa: CASSPDTGELFF
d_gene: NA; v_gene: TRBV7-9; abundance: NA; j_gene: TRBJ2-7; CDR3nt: TGTGCCAGCAGCTTAAGAGTGGGGAGTCAGAGCTCCTACGAGCAGTACTTC; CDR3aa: CASSLRVGSQSSYEQYF
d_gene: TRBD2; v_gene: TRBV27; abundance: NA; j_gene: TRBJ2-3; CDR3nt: TGTGCCAGCAGTGATGTGGGACTAGCGGGAGGTAATACGCAGTATTTT; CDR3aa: CASSDVGLAGGNTQYF
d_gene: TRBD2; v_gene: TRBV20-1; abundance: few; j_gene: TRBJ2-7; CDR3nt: TGCAGTGCTAGAAGGGGCGGGAGAATCCAGGACGAGCAGTACTTC; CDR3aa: CSARRGGRIQDEQYF
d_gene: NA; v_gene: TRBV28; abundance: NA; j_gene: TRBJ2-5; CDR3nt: TGTGCCAGCAGTGCGACATCGTACCAAGAGACCCAGTACTTC; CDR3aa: CASSATSYQETQYF
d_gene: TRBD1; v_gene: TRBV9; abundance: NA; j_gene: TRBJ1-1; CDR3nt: TGTGCCAGCAGCAAACAGGCGGACAGGGGTTTTCGTGAAGCTTTCTTT; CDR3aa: CASSKQADRGFREAFF
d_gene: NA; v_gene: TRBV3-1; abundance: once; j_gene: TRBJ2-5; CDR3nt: TGTGCCAGCAGCCAAGATTTTGGACAGCAAAACCAAGAGACCCAGTACTTC; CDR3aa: CASSQDFGQQNQETQYF
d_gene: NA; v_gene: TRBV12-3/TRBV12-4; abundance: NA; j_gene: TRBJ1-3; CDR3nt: TGTGCCGACTGGAGCTCTGGAAACACCATATATTTT; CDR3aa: CADWSSGNTIYF
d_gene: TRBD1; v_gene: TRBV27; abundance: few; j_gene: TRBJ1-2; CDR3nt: TGTGCCAGCAGAAACCCCCGGGACAGCCCTCGTGATGGCTACACCTTC; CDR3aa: CASRNPRDSPRDGYTF
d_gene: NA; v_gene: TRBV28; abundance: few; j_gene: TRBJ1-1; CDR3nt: TGTGCCAGCAGACTCAGTATGAACACTGAAGCTTTCTTT; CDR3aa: CASRLSMNTEAFF
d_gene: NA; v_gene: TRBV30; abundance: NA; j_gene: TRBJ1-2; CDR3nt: TGTGCCTGTCCAGGACACTATGGCTACACCTTC; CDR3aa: CACPGHYGYTF
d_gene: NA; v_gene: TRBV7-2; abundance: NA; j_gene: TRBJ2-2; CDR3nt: TGTGCCAGCAGCTTAGCTGGGGGAGGCCATAACACCGGGGAGCTGTTTTTT; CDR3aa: CASSLAGGGHNTGELFF
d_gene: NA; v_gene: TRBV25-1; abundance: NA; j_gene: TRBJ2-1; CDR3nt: TGTGCCAGCAGTTTTGGGCAAGAGACCCAGTTCTTC; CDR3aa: CASSFGQETQFF
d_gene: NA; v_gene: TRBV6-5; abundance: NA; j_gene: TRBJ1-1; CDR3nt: TGTGCCAGCAGTTACTCCACAGGGAGTCTGAACACTGAAGCTTTCTTT; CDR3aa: CASSYSTGSLNTEAFF
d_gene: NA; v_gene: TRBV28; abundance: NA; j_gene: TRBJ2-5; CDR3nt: TGTGCCAGCAGTTTAGGGGGACCGGAAGAGACCCAGTACTTC; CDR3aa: CASSLGGPEETQYF
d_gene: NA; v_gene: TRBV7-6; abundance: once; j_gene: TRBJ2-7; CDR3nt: TGTGCCAGCAGCTTAGGTATCGGGATCTACGAGCAGTACTTC; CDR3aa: CASSLGIGIYEQYF
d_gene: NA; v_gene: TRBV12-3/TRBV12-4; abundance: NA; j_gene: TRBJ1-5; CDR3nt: TGTGCCAGCAGTCTTCGATCCAGCAATCAGCCCCAGCATTTT; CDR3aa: CASSLRSSNQPQHF
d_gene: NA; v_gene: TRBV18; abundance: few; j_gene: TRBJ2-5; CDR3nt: TGTGCCAGCTCACCATGGGGGGAACAAGAGACCCAGTACTTC; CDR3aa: CASSPWGEQETQYF
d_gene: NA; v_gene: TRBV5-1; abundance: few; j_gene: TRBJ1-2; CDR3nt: TGCGCCAGCAGCTTATTAGGGAATGGCTACACCTTC; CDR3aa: CASSLLGNGYTF
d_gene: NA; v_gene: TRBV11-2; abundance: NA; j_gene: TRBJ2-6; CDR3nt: TGTGCCAGCAGGCCGGCTGGGGCCAACGTCCTGACTTTC; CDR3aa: CASRPAGANVLTF
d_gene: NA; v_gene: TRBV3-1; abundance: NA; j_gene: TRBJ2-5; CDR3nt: TGTGCCAGCAGCCCACGCTGGACACAAAATGAGCAGTACTTC; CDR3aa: CASSPRWTQNEQYF
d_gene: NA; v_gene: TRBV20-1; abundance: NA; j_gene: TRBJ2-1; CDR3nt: TGCAGTGCTAGACCCTTCAATGAGCAGTTCTTC; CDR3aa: CSARPFNEQFF
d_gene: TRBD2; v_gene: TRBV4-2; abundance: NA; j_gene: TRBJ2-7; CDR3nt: TGTGCCAGCAGCGCCTGGGGAGGGTGCGAGCAGTACTTC; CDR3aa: CASSAWGGCEQYF
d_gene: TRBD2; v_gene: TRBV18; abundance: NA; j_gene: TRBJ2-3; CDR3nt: TGTGCCAGCTCTACGACTAGCGGGATTACTGATACGCAGTATTTT; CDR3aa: CASSTTSGITDTQYF
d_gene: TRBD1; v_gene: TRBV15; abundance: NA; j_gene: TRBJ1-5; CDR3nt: TGTGCCACCAGCAGGTCCGGGACAGGGGGATATAGCAATCAGCCCCAGCATTTT; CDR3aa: CATSRSGTGGYSNQPQHF
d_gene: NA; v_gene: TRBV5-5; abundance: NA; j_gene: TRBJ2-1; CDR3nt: TGTGCCAGCAGCTTGGGTTCCGGAACCTTGAGCTCCTACAATGAGCAGTTCTTC; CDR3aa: CASSLGSGTLSSYNEQFF
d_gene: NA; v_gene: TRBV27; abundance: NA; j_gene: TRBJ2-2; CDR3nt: TGTGCCAGCAGTTTTAGGGGAGCGAACACCGGGGAGCTGTTTTTT; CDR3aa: CASSFRGANTGELFF
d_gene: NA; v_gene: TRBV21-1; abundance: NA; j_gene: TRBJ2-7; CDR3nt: TGTGCCAGCAGCCCCCGGGACAGTAATTTGTACGAGCAGTACTTC; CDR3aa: CASSPRDSNLYEQYF
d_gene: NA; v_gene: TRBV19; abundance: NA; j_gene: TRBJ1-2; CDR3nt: TGTGCCAGTAGTATTATTGTCAGCTATGGCTACACCTTC; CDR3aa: CASSIIVSYGYTF
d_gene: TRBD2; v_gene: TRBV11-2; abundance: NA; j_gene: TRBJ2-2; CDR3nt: TGTGCCAGCAGCTTAGTGATCGGGTTGACTAGCGGGAGGATCGACACCGGGGAGCTGTTTTTT; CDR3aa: CASSLVIGLTSGRIDTGELFF
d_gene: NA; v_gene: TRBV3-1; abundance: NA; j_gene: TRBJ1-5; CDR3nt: TGTGCCAGCAGCCTAGAGGGCCGCAATCAGCCCCAGCATTTT; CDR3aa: CASSLEGRNQPQHF
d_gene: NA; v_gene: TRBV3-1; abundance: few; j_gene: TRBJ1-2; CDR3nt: TGTGCCAGCAACCCCAACGGATTCTCCTATGGCTACACCTTC; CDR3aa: CASNPNGFSYGYTF
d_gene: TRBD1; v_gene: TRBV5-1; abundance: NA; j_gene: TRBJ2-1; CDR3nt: TGCGCCAGCAGCTTCGGGACAGGGGGCTTCGATGAGCAGTTCTTC; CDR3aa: CASSFGTGGFDEQFF
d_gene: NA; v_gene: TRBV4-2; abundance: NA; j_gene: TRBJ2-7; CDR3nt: TGTGCCAGCAGCCAAGAGTACGGCGGACTCGTCGGCGAGCAGTACTTC; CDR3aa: CASSQEYGGLVGEQYF
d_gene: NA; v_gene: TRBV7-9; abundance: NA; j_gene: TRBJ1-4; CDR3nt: TGTGCCAGCAGCCTTGCAGGACCGAATGAAAAACTGTTTTTT; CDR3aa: CASSLAGPNEKLFF
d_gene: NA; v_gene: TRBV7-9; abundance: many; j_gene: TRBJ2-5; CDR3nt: TGTGCCAGCAGCTTAGTTCGTGAGACCCAGTACTTC; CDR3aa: CASSLVRETQYF
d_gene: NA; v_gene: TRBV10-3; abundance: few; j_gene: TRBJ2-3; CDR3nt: TGTGCCATCAAAGGGGACCGTAGCACAGATACGCAGTATTTT; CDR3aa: CAIKGDRSTDTQYF
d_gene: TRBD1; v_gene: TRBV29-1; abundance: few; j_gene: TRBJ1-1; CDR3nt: TGCAGCGCGCGAACCGGACAGGGGTCAAACACTGAAGCTTTCTTT; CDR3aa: CSARTGQGSNTEAFF
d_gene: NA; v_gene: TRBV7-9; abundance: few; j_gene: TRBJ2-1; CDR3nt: TGTGCCAGCATCGCGCCGGAGGGCCGTGAGCAGTTCTTC; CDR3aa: CASIAPEGREQFF
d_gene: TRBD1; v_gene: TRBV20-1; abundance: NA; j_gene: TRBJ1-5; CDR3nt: TGCAGTGGCTCTGGTGGCAGGGGGTCTTATAGCAATCAGCCCCAGCATTTT; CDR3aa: CSGSGGRGSYSNQPQHF
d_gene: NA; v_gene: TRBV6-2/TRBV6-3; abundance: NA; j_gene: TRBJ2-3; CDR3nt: TGTGCCAGCAGAACGGAACAGGGAAACACAGATACGCAGTATTTT; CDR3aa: CASRTEQGNTDTQYF